A selection of T cell receptor beta chains follows, all from one sample in a study of blood T cells in healthy people across ages. TCRdb re-derived calls from the 5' RACE reads in MiXCR, one entry per CDR3 protein. This table has 900,000 to 950,000 distinct CDR3 sequences, almost 30% appearing once. The same sample was also studied in work on T cells of mothers and their children.

Sequencing was done on a sample of blood. These receptors came from a middle-aged woman in good health. The CDR3 runs from the conserved cysteine through the conserved F or W. The D gene is left open where the match is weak.

d_call | v_call | cdr3_aa
. | TRBV5-1 | CASSLFRRSYNEQFF
TRBD1 | TRBV10-2 | CASRLGQGLNTEAFF
TRBD2 | TRBV7-2 | CASSFERGGSYEQYF
. | TRBV6-5 | CASKPDRNTGELFF
. | TRBV7-9 | CASSDGLEGYEQYF
. | TRBV28 | CASSYDSRVYNEQFF
. | TRBV13 | CASSTSGIVVGAFF
. | TRBV15 | CATSQFWGNPNYGYTF
. | TRBV12-3/TRBV12-4 | CASSLAGPRSGELFF
. | TRBV7-3 | CASSFTTDSYEQYF